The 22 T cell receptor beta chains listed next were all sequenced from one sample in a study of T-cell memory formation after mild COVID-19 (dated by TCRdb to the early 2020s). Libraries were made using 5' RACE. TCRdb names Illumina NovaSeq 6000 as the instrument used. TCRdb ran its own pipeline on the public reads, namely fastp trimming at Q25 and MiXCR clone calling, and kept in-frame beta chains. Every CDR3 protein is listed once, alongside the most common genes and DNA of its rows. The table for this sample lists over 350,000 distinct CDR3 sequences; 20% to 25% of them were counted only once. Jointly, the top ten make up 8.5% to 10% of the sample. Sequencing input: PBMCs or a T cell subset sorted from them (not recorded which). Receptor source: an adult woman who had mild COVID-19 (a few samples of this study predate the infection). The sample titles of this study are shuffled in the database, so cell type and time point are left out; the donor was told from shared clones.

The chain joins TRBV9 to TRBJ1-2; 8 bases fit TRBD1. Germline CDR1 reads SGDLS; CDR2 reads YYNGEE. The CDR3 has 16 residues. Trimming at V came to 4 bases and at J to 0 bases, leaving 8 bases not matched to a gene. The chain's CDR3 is CASSTQGAGANYGYTF. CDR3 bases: TGTGCCAGCAGCACCCAGGGGGCAGGAGCTAACTATGGCTACACCTTC. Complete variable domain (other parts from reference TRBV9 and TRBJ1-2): DSGVTQTPKHLITATGQRVTLRCSPRSGDLSVYWYQQSLDQGLQFLIQYYNGEERAKGNILERFSAQQFPDLHSELNLSSLELGDSALYFCASSTQGAGANYGYTFGSGTRLTVV.

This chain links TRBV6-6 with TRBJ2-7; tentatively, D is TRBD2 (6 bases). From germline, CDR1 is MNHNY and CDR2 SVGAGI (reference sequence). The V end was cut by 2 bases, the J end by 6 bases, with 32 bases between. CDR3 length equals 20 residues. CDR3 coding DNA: TGTGCCAGCAGTTACGGAGGGGAGTGCCCGCCGGTCCTTGGCCTCTGCGAGCAGTACTTC. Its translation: CASSYGGECPPVLGLCEQYF.

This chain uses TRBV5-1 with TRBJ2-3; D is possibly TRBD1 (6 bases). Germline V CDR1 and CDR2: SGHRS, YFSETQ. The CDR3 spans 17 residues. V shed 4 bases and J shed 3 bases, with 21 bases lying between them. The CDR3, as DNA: TGCGCCAGCAGCGGCAGAACCGAGGGACAAAGAACAGATACGCAGTATTTT. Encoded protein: CASSGRTEGQRTDTQYF.

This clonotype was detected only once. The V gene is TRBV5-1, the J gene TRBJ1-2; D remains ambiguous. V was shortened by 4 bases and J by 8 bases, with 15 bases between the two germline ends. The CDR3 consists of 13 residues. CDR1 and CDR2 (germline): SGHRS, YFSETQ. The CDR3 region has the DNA TGCGCCAGCAGCCAAGGCCAGCCTAGCGGCTACACCTTC. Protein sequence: CASSQGQPSGYTF.

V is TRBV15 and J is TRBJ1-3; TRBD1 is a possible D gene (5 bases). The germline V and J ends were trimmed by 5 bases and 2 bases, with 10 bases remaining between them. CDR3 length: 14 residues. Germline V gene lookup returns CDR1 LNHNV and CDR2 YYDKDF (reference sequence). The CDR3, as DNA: TGTGCCACCAGCTCCCCAGGGACTGGAAACACCATATATTTT. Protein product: CATSSPGTGNTIYF.

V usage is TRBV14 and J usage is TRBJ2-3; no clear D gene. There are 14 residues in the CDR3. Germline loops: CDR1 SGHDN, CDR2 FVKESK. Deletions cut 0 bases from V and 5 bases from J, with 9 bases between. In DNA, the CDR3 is TGTGCCAGCAGCCAAGAGGGGTTCGGAGATACGCAGTATTTT. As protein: CASSQEGFGDTQYF.

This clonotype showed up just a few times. The CDR3 loop reads CASSQDRGLAGTSGEQFF. The CDR3 DNA follows: TGTGCCAGCAGCCAAGATCGGGGACTAGCGGGGACGAGCGGTGAGCAGTTCTTC. J is TRBJ2-1 and V is TRBV4-2, with 13 bases lining up with TRBD2. The CDR3 consists of 18 residues. The germline V gene has CDR1 LGHNA and CDR2 YNFKEQ. Trimming took 0 bases from V and 9 from J; bases not matched to a gene: 11.

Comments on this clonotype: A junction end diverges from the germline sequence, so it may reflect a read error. The CDR3 nucleotides read TGCAGCGTTGAACTGGGAAGCCGGGTCAGATTT. Its translation is CSVELGSRVRF. V usage is TRBV29-1 and J usage is TRBJ1-1; D remains unclear. Germline V lookup: CDR1 SQVTM, CDR2 ANQGSEA. This CDR3 is 11 amino acids long.

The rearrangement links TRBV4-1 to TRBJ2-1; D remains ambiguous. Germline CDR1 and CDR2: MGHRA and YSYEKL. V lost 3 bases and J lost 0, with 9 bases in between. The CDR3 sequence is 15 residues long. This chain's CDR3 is CASSHRQTSYNEQFF. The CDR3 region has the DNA TGCGCCAGCAGCCACAGGCAGACCTCCTACAATGAGCAGTTCTTC.

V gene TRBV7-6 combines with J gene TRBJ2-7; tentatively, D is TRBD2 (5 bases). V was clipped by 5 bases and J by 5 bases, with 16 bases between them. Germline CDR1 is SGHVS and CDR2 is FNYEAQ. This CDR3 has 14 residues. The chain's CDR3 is CASSTRGWGDEQYF. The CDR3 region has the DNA TGTGCCAGCAGCACCCGAGGGTGGGGTGACGAGCAGTACTTC.

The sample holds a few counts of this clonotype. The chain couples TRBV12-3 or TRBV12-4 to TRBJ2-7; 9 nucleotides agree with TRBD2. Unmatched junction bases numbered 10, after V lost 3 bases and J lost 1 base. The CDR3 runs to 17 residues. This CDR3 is CASSLGGGAIRSYEQYF. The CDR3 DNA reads TGTGCCAGCAGTTTGGGCGGGGGGGCCATCCGGTCCTACGAGCAGTACTTC.

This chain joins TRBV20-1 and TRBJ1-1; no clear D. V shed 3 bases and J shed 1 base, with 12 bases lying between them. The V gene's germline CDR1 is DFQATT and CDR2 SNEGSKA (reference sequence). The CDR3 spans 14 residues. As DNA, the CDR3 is TGCAGTGCTAGCCGAATGTCTCAGAACACTGAAGCTTTCTTT. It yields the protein CSASRMSQNTEAFF.

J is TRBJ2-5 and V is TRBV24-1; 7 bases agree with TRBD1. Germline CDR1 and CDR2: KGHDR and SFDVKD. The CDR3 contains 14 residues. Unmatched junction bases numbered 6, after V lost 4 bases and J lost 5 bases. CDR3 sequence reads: CATSEPTGMETQYF. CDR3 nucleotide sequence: TGTGCCACCAGTGAGCCGACAGGGATGGAGACCCAGTACTTC.

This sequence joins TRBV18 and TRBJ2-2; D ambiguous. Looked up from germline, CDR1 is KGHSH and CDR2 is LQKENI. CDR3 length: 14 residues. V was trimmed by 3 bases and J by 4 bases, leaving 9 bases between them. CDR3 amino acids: CASSPEVVTGELFF. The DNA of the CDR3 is TGTGCCAGCTCACCCGAGGTGGTCACCGGGGAGCTGTTTTTT. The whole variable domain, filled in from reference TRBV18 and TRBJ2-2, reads NAGVMQNPRHLVRRRGQEARLRCSPMKGHSHVYWYRQLPEEGLKFMVYLQKENIIDESGMPKERFSAEFPKEGPSILRIQQVVRGDSAAYFCASSPEVVTGELFFGEGSRLTVL.

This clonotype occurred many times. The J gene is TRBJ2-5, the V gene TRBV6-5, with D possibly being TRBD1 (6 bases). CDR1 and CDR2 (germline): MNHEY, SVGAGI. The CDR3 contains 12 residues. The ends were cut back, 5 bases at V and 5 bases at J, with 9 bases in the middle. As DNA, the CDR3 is TGTGCCAGCAGTACAGGGTGGGAGACCCAGTACTTC. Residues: CASSTGWETQYF.

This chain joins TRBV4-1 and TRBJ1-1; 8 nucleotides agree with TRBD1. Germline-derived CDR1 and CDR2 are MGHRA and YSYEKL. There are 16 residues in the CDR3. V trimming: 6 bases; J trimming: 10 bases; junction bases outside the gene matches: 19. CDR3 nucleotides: TGCGCCAGCAGACCGCACCCCGGACAGGGTATGGATGTAGCTTTCTTT. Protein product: CASRPHPGQGMDVAFF.

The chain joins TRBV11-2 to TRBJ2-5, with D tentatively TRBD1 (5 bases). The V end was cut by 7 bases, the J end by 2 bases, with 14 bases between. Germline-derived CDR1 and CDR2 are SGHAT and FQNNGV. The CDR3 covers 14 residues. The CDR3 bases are TGTGCCAGCACCACATCGACAGCTCAAGAGACCCAGTACTTC. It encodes CASTTSTAQETQYF.

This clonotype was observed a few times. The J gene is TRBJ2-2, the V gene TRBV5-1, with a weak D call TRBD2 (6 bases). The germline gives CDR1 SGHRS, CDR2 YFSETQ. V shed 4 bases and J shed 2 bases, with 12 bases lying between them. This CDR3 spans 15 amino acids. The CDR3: CASSAGGVNTGELFF. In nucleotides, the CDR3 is TGCGCCAGCAGCGCAGGAGGGGTAAACACCGGGGAGCTGTTTTTT. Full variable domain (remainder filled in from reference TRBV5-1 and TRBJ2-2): KAGVTQTPRYLIKTRGQQVTLSCSPISGHRSVSWYQQTPGQGLQFLFEYFSETQRNKGNFPGRFSGRQFSNSRSEMNVSTLELGDSALYLCASSAGGVNTGELFFGEGSRLTVL.

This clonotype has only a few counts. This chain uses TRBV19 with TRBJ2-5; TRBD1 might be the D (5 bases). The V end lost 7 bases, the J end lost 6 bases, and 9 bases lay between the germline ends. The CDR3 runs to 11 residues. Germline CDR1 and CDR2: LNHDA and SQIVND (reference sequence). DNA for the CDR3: TGTGCCAGTAAGCAGGGCCAGACCCAGTACTTC. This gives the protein CASKQGQTQYF.

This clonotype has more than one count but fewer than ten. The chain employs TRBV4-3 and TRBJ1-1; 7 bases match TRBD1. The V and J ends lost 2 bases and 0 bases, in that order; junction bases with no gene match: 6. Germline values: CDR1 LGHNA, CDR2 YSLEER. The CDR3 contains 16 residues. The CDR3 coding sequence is TGCGCCAGCAGCCAAAAATGGGGGACAGTGAACACTGAAGCTTTCTTT. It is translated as CASSQKWGTVNTEAFF.

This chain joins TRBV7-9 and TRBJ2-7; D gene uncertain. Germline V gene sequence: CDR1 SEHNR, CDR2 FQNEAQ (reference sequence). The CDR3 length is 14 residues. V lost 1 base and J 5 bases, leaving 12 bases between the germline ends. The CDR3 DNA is TGTGCCAGCAGCTTAGAGGTTTTGGTCGACGAGCAGTACTTC. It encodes CASSLEVLVDEQYF.

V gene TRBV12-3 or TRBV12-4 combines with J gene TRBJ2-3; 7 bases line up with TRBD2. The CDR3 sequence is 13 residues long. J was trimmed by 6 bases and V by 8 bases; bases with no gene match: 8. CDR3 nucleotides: TGTGCCAGCTCCGCCCTAGCGGTGGATACGCAGTATTTT. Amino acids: CASSALAVDTQYF.